The 28 T cell receptor beta chains below come from one sample, sequenced in a study of blood T cells in healthy people across ages. The second PCR ran roughly 6 to 11 cycles with a sample-barcoded 5' primer and J-beta primers. Using its own MiXCR run on the 5' RACE reads, TCRdb lists one record per CDR3 protein. The sample records about 680,000 distinct CDR3 sequences, 45% to 50% being singletons. The material sequenced was blood. The receptors were sampled from a woman in her sixties in good health.

The sample holds a few counts of this clonotype. The chain joins TRBV5-1 to TRBJ2-5; TRBD1 or TRBD2 may be the D gene (6 bases each). CDR1 is SGHRS and CDR2 is YFSETQ in the germline V gene. The ends were cut back, 2 bases at V and 2 bases at J, with 10 bases in the middle. The CDR3 consists of 14 residues. DNA for the CDR3: TGCGCCAGCAGCTTCCAGGGGACTCAAGAGACCCAGTACTTC. This encodes CASSFQGTQETQYF. The complete variable domain, with remaining parts taken from reference TRBV5-1 and TRBJ2-5, reads KAGVTQTPRYLIKTRGQQVTLSCSPISGHRSVSWYQQTPGQGLQFLFEYFSETQRNKGNFPGRFSGRQFSNSRSEMNVSTLELGDSALYLCASSFQGTQETQYFGPGTRLLVL.

This clonotype was seen more than once but under ten times. This chain connects TRBV7-9 to TRBJ2-1; 10 bases are a match to TRBD1. The V and J ends lost 7 bases and 7 bases, in that order; junction bases with no gene match: 7. The germline V gene encodes CDR1 SEHNR and CDR2 FQNEAQ (reference sequence). The CDR3 runs to 14 residues. CDR3 nucleotide sequence: TGTGCCAGCAATCCCGGGACAGGGGTAAATGAGCAGTTCTTC. Translation: CASNPGTGVNEQFF. The full variable domain, in which reference TRBV7-9 and TRBJ2-1 provide the parts outside the CDR3, is DTGVSQNPRHKITKRGQNVTFRCDPISEHNRLYWYRQTLGQGPEFLTYFQNEAQLEKSRLLSDRFSAERPKGSFSTLEIQRTEQGDSAMYLCASNPGTGVNEQFFGPGTRLTVL.

About this clonotype itself: A read error may be the cause here, since a much bigger clone is one base away. This chain joins TRBV5-1 and TRBJ2-4, with D possibly matching TRBD2 (7 bases). This CDR3 has 15 amino acids. V lost 5 bases and J 13 bases, leaving 25 bases between the germline ends. CDR1 and CDR2 from the germline V gene are SGHRS and YFSETQ. Here the CDR3 DNA reads TGCGCCAGCAGGGAGCGGGACACTCTCTCCTACGGGCAGTACTTC. This sequence encodes CASRERDTLSYGQYF.

There are a few counts of this clonotype. The chain employs TRBV10-3 and TRBJ1-5; D is perhaps TRBD1 (5 bases). Trimming left V 0 bases short and J 6 bases short, with 9 bases between. The V gene's germline CDR1 is ENHRY and CDR2 SYGVKD. The CDR3 consists of 14 residues. CDR3 region: CAISESREAQPQHF. In DNA, the CDR3 is TGTGCCATCAGTGAGTCCAGGGAGGCTCAGCCCCAGCATTTT.

This chain uses TRBV14 with TRBJ2-1; tentatively, D is TRBD1 or TRBD2 (6 bases each). Judging by the DNA end, TRBJ2-7 fits better; the J call may be wrong. Germline V gives CDR1 SGHDN, CDR2 FVKESK. The CDR3 is 17 residues long. The CDR3 bases are TGTGCCAGCAGCGTCCAATGGGGGGCAAGTGGCTACAATGAGCAGTACTTC. This encodes CASSVQWGASGYNEQYF.

This rearrangement joins TRBV7-2 to TRBJ2-6; possible D gene TRBD1, 6 bases. Trimming took off 6 bases at V and 0 bases at J, with 18 bases between the two ends. Germline V gives CDR1 SGHTA, CDR2 FQGNSA. CDR3 length: 18 amino acids. CDR3 sequence reads: CASRPPRGASSGANVLTF. CDR3 DNA sequence: TGTGCCAGCAGACCGCCCAGGGGCGCGAGCTCTGGGGCCAACGTCCTGACTTTC.

In nucleotides, the CDR3 is TGTGCCAGCAGTCCACCCGACAGGGTTCGCGGTGAGCAGTTCTTC. It encodes CASSPPDRVRGEQFF. The gene calls are TRBV27 and TRBJ2-1, with 7 bases that match TRBD1. The CDR3 sequence is 15 residues long. Germline CDR1 and CDR2: MNHEY and SMNVEV (reference sequence). J gave up 9 bases and V 5 bases, and 13 bases lay outside the gene matches.

The chain combines TRBV15 with TRBJ1-1, with a possible D match to TRBD1 (6 bases). Looked up from germline, CDR1 is LNHNV and CDR2 is YYDKDF (reference sequence). The CDR3 contains 17 residues. V dropped 1 base and J dropped 1 base, with 16 bases sitting between them. CDR3 nucleotides: TGTGCCACCAGCAGAGGGGACACCAGTGCCGAGAACACTGAAGCTTTCTTT. Translation: CATSRGDTSAENTEAFF.

As regards this clonotype: A much larger clone differs from this one at a single base, so this may be a read error. CDR3 in DNA: TGTGCCAGCAGCCTCCGCTTACTAGAAGGCGAGCAGTACTTC. As protein: CASSLRLLEGEQYF. This chain joins TRBV7-2 and TRBJ2-7; weak D call: TRBD2 (5 bases). Germline V CDR1 and CDR2: SGHTA, FQGNSA. The CDR3 runs to 14 residues. Trimming removed 5 bases from V and 6 bases from J, with 17 bases in between.

The chain is built from TRBV6-2 or TRBV6-3 and TRBJ2-7, with D uncertain. The germline CDR1 and CDR2 sequences are MNHEY and SVGEGT. The CDR3 has 13 amino acids. V lost 5 bases and J lost 3, with 11 bases in between. This CDR3 reads CASSDPPYYEQYF. CDR3 DNA sequence: TGTGCCAGCAGTGACCCACCTTACTACGAGCAGTACTTC.

This rearrangement joins TRBV20-1 to TRBJ2-2; D remains unclear. Looked up from germline, CDR1 is DFQATT and CDR2 is SNEGSKA (reference sequence). V was pared by 0 bases and J by 9 bases, with 14 bases between. CDR3 length: 14 residues. CDR3 nucleotides: TGCAGTGCTAGAGATCCCAATCTACCCAGGGAGCTGTTTTTT. This encodes CSARDPNLPRELFF.

This clonotype was detected only a few times. In nucleotides, the CDR3 is TGTGCCAGCAGCTTTGAGGGGACAGGGGCGTACGGCTACACCTTC. Amino acids: CASSFEGTGAYGYTF. The chain employs TRBV7-2 and TRBJ1-2, with 10 bases lining up with TRBD1. The V segment lost 3 bases and the J segment 8 bases; nucleotides outside the gene matches: 9. Germline lookup yields CDR1 SGHTA and CDR2 FQGNSA. The CDR3 extends over 15 amino acids.

This clonotype has more than one count but fewer than ten. V usage is TRBV27 and J usage is TRBJ2-3, with 11 bases that match TRBD2. V shed 2 bases and J 2 bases; nucleotides not matched to a gene: 6. This CDR3 is built from 17 residues. The germline gives CDR1 MNHEY, CDR2 SMNVEV (reference sequence). CDR3: CASSLTASGRNTDTQYF. The DNA of the CDR3 is TGTGCCAGCAGTTTAACAGCTAGCGGGAGGAACACAGATACGCAGTATTTT.

The CDR3 reads CASSLRDIGNTIYF. DNA for the CDR3: TGTGCCAGCAGCTTAAGGGACATTGGAAACACCATATATTTT. The chain employs TRBV7-9 and TRBJ1-3; D perhaps matches TRBD1 (6 bases). V gave up 2 bases and J gave up 3 bases, with 8 bases separating them. This CDR3 has 14 residues. The germline CDR1 and CDR2 sequences are SEHNR and FQNEAQ (reference sequence).

The J gene is TRBJ2-5, the V gene TRBV12-3 or TRBV12-4; 7 bases are shared with TRBD2. CDR3 size: 14 residues. Losses at the gene ends were 3 bases for V and 11 bases for J; bases not matched to a gene: 12. The CDR3 sequence is CASSLMWGGNEQYF. The CDR3, as DNA: TGTGCCAGCAGTTTGATGTGGGGGGGAAATGAGCAGTACTTC.

This clonotype was seen more than once but under ten times. CDR3 sequence reads: CASRPGQGIYNEQFF. The CDR3, as DNA: TGCGCCAGCAGACCCGGACAGGGCATCTACAATGAGCAGTTCTTC. This chain joins TRBV5-1 and TRBJ2-1, with TRBD1 matching 8 bases. The CDR3 loop spans 15 amino acids. Per germline, CDR1 SGHRS and CDR2 YFSETQ. J gave up 3 bases and V 5 bases, and 7 bases lay outside the gene matches. Using reference TRBV5-1 and TRBJ2-1 for the parts outside the CDR3, the full variable domain is KAGVTQTPRYLIKTRGQQVTLSCSPISGHRSVSWYQQTPGQGLQFLFEYFSETQRNKGNFPGRFSGRQFSNSRSEMNVSTLELGDSALYLCASRPGQGIYNEQFFGPGTRLTVL.

This clonotype was picked up one time. This rearrangement joins TRBV2 to TRBJ2-2; D may match TRBD1 or TRBD2 (5 bases each). CDR1 and CDR2 from the germline V gene are SNHLY and FYNNEI. V was cut by 7 bases and J by 9 bases, with 15 bases left in between. This CDR3 has 13 amino acids. CDR3 residues: CASNPAEGRELFF. The DNA for the CDR3 is TGTGCCAGCAACCCAGCAGAGGGACGGGAGCTGTTTTTT.

As to this clonotype: No conserved phenylalanine or tryptophan is present at the end of the CDR3, so a read error is the likely explanation. V is TRBV7-9 and J is TRBJ2-6; possibly TRBD1 for D (6 bases). Germline CDR1 is SEHNR and CDR2 is FQNEAQ (reference sequence). V shed 0 bases and J shed 2 bases, with 8 bases lying between them. This CDR3 is built from 16 residues. For the CDR3, the DNA is TGTGCCAGCAGCTTAGCCAGGGGCGCTGGGGCCAACGTCCTGACTTTA. It yields the protein CASSLARGAGANVLTL.

This clonotype has just a few counts. V usage is TRBV29-1 and J usage is TRBJ2-5, with D possibly matching TRBD2 (5 bases). CDR3 length: 12 residues. Trimming stripped 5 bases from V and 3 bases from J, with 10 bases between. Per the germline V gene, CDR1 is SQVTM and CDR2 is ANQGSEA. The CDR3 bases are TGCAGCGTTAAGAGGGTCGAAGAGACCCAGTACTTC. Amino acid sequence: CSVKRVEETQYF. Variable domain in full (rest from reference TRBV29-1 and TRBJ2-5): SAVISQKPSRDICQRGTSLTIQCQVDSQVTMMFWYRQQPGQSLTLIATANQGSEATYESGFVIDKFPISRPNLTFSTLTVSNMSPEDSSIYLCSVKRVEETQYFGPGTRLLVL.

The V and J genes are TRBV24-1 and TRBJ2-7, with TRBD1 identical over 11 bases. Germline lookup yields CDR1 KGHDR and CDR2 SFDVKD. The CDR3 is made up of 15 amino acids. V lost 4 bases, J lost 6 bases, and 7 bases stayed unmatched. The CDR3 region has the DNA TGTGCCACCAGTGACTCCGGGACAGGGGGTGGCGAGCAGTACTTC. Translation: CATSDSGTGGGEQYF.

The chain uses TRBV2 and TRBJ1-1; no clear D gene. V lost 8 bases and J lost 0, with 10 bases in between. The CDR3 contains 13 residues. Germline assignment: CDR1 SNHLY and CDR2 FYNNEI. The CDR3 loop reads CASSAGVNTEAFF. The CDR3 DNA follows: TGTGCCAGCTCTGCGGGAGTGAACACTGAAGCTTTCTTT.

The chain joins TRBV11-2 to TRBJ2-1; tentative D call: TRBD2 (5 bases). This CDR3 contains 12 residues. Germline V CDR1 and CDR2: SGHAT, FQNNGV. The V gene lost 5 bases and the J gene lost 10 bases, with 12 bases spanning the gap. In DNA, the CDR3 is TGTGCCAGCAGCCAGGAAGCGGTCGAGCAGTTCTTC. Translation: CASSQEAVEQFF.

The table lists this clonotype with many counts. The chain has TRBV7-2 and TRBJ2-7; a weak D match, TRBD1 (6 bases). The CDR3 extends over 13 amino acids. V was trimmed by 2 bases and J by 4 bases, leaving 9 bases between them. The V gene's germline CDR1 is SGHTA and CDR2 FQGNSA. The CDR3 region has the DNA TGTGCCAGCAGCTTAAGAGGGGGTTACGAGCAGTACTTC. Protein product: CASSLRGGYEQYF.

The rearrangement uses TRBV7-2 and TRBJ1-1; 9 bases agree with TRBD1. CDR3 length equals 12 residues. CDR1 SGHTA and CDR2 FQGNSA come from the germline V gene. With 5 bases clipped from V and 11 bases from J, the junction kept 6 bases outside the gene matches. The CDR3 nucleotides read TGTGCCAGCAGCCTGGACAGGGGAAGGGCTTTCTTT. Amino acid sequence: CASSLDRGRAFF. The full variable domain, in which reference TRBV7-2 and TRBJ1-1 provide the parts outside the CDR3, is GAGVSQSPSNKVTEKGKDVELRCDPISGHTALYWYRQSLGQGLEFLIYFQGNSAPDKSGLPSDRFSAERTGGSVSTLTIQRTQQEDSAVYLCASSLDRGRAFFGQGTRLTVV.

This clonotype has only a few counts. This chain joins TRBV25-1 and TRBJ2-7; tentative D call: TRBD2 (6 bases). CDR3 length: 14 residues. The germline gives CDR1 MGHDK, CDR2 SYGVNS. Trimming removed 7 bases at V and 4 bases at J, with 17 bases between. In nucleotides, the CDR3 is TGTGCCAGCATACAAAGTGGCGGGACTTACGAGCAGTACTTC. Its translation: CASIQSGGTYEQYF.

This rearrangement joins TRBV24-1 to TRBJ2-7, with 7 bases aligning to TRBD1. The tail of the sequence fits TRBJ2-5 better, so the J call may be wrong. The CDR3 covers 16 residues. In germline, CDR1 is KGHDR, CDR2 SFDVKD. As DNA, the CDR3 is TGTGCCACCAGTGATCGACGGGACAGCGTACAAGAGACCCAGTACTTC. Amino acid sequence: CATSDRRDSVQETQYF.

This chain links TRBV20-1 with TRBJ2-1; possibly TRBD2 for D (5 bases). This CDR3 region has 14 residues. V was trimmed by 4 bases and J by 5 bases, leaving 15 bases between them. Germline V gene sequence: CDR1 DFQATT, CDR2 SNEGSKA (reference sequence). CDR3 bases: TGCAGTGCTACCCGTCTGGACGGGAACAATGAGCAGTTCTTC. Translation gives CSATRLDGNNEQFF.

The chain employs TRBV5-1 and TRBJ2-1, with 12 nucleotides matching TRBD2. The germline V gene encodes CDR1 SGHRS and CDR2 YFSETQ. The CDR3 runs to 15 residues. Losses at the gene ends were 4 bases for V and 9 bases for J; bases not matched to a gene: 8. CDR3 region: CASSPRLAGVGEQFF. CDR3 bases: TGCGCCAGCAGCCCCCGACTAGCGGGAGTGGGTGAGCAGTTCTTC. The variable domain in full, with the rest retrieved from reference TRBV5-1 and TRBJ2-1, is KAGVTQTPRYLIKTRGQQVTLSCSPISGHRSVSWYQQTPGQGLQFLFEYFSETQRNKGNFPGRFSGRQFSNSRSEMNVSTLELGDSALYLCASSPRLAGVGEQFFGPGTRLTVL.